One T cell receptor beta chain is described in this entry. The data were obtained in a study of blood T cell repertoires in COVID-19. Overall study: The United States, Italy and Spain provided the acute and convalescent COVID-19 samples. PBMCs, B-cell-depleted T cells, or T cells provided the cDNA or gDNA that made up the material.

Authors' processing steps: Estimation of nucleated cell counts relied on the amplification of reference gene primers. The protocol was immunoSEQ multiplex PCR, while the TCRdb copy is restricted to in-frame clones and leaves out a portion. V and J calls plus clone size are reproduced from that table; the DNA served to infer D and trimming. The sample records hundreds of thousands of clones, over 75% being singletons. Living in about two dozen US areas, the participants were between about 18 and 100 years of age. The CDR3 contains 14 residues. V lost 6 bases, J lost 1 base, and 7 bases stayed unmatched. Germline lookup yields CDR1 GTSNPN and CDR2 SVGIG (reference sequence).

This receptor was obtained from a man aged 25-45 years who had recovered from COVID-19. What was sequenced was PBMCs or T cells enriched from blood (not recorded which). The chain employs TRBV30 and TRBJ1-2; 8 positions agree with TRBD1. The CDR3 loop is CACPRQGNNYGYTF. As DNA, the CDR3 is TGTGCCTGTCCCCGACAGGGGAATAACTATGGCTACACCTTC.